These T cell receptor beta chains were read from a single sample in a study of OX40 agonist ivuxolimab in advanced cancers. Produced via immunoSEQ multiplex PCR; TCRdb's table is partial and in-frame only. The sample has 63,000 or so clones, about four fifths seen once. This specimen consisted of CD4+ or CD8+ T cells sorted from blood, obtained in a trial of the OX40 agonist ivuxolimab. These receptors all stem from an adult with an advanced solid tumor such as melanoma, head and neck, liver or kidney cancer. CDR3s include the opening cysteine and the closing phenylalanine or tryptophan. A D gene is named only where the DNA matches it firmly. The listing skips clone size in some rows; elsewhere it reads once, few, many or a size class.

len: 13
j_gene: TRBJ1-2
v_gene: TRBV19
abundance: .
d_gene: .
CDR3nt: TGTGCCAGTAGTACCAGGGGTGTTGATGGCTACACCTTC
CDR3aa: CASSTRGVDGYTF

len: 15
j_gene: TRBJ2-5
v_gene: TRBV7-2
abundance: .
d_gene: TRBD2
CDR3nt: TGTGCCAGCAGGCCTGGACTAGCGGTTCAAGAGACCCAGTACTTC
CDR3aa: CASRPGLAVQETQYF

len: 13
j_gene: TRBJ2-5
v_gene: TRBV6-1
abundance: .
d_gene: .
CDR3nt: TGTGCCAGCAACCGGGACATCCAAGAGACCCAGTACTTC
CDR3aa: CASNRDIQETQYF

len: 14
j_gene: TRBJ1-2
v_gene: TRBV19
abundance: .
d_gene: .
CDR3nt: TGTGCCAGTAGTATAGTTCCGGGTTCAGAGGGCTACACCTTC
CDR3aa: CASSIVPGSEGYTF

len: 15
j_gene: TRBJ2-2
v_gene: TRBV6-1
abundance: .
d_gene: TRBD1
CDR3nt: TGTGCCAGCAGTATCCTAGACAGGGCATCAGGGGAGCTGTTTTTT
CDR3aa: CASSILDRASGELFF

len: 12
j_gene: TRBJ1-2
v_gene: TRBV19
abundance: .
d_gene: .
CDR3nt: TGTGCCAGTAGTATCTCGGTCTATGGCTACACCTTC
CDR3aa: CASSISVYGYTF

len: 12
j_gene: TRBJ1-4
v_gene: TRBV6-1
abundance: few
d_gene: .
CDR3nt: TGTGCCAGCAGTGCTCAGAATGAAAAACTGTTTTTT
CDR3aa: CASSAQNEKLFF

len: 13
j_gene: TRBJ1-5
v_gene: TRBV30
abundance: .
d_gene: TRBD1
CDR3nt: TGTGCCTGGGGGGGACAGGGGAGTCAGCCCCAGCATTTT
CDR3aa: CAWGGQGSQPQHF

len: 14
j_gene: TRBJ2-5
v_gene: TRBV10-2
abundance: once
d_gene: TRBD2
CDR3nt: TGCGCCAGCGCACCGGGACTAGCAACGGAGACCCAGTACTTC
CDR3aa: CASAPGLATETQYF

len: 12
j_gene: TRBJ2-7
v_gene: TRBV28
abundance: .
d_gene: TRBD1
CDR3nt: TGTGCCAGCAGGACAGGGTCTGTCGAGCAGTACTTC
CDR3aa: CASRTGSVEQYF

len: 18
j_gene: TRBJ1-2
v_gene: TRBV21-1
abundance: .
d_gene: .
CDR3nt: TGTGCCAGCAGCAAAGCCGCGATAGGTCAGCTCAGTAACTATGGCTACACCTTC
CDR3aa: CASSKAAIGQLSNYGYTF

len: 16
j_gene: TRBJ2-6
v_gene: TRBV5-1
abundance: .
d_gene: .
CDR3nt: TGCGCCAGCAGCTTGGGACAGGAGGCTGGGGCCAACGTCCTGACTTTC
CDR3aa: CASSLGQEAGANVLTF

len: 17
j_gene: TRBJ2-5
v_gene: TRBV18
abundance: once
d_gene: .
CDR3nt: TGTGCCAGCTCACCACAGAGAGGGGGGGCTCTACGAGAGACCCAGTACTTC
CDR3aa: CASSPQRGGALRETQYF

len: 16
j_gene: TRBJ1-3
v_gene: TRBV19
abundance: .
d_gene: TRBD1
CDR3nt: TGTGCCAGTAGTACCGGGGACAGGGGTATTGGAAACACCATATATTTT
CDR3aa: CASSTGDRGIGNTIYF

len: 16
j_gene: TRBJ2-3
v_gene: TRBV7-2
abundance: few
d_gene: .
CDR3nt: TGTGCCAGCAGCGCGCGGATAGGGGTCGGGACAGATACGCAGTATTTT
CDR3aa: CASSARIGVGTDTQYF

len: 15
j_gene: TRBJ1-2
v_gene: TRBV19
abundance: .
d_gene: TRBD1
CDR3nt: TGTGCCAGTACCTTACAGGGGGCGTCTAACTATGGCTACACCTTC
CDR3aa: CASTLQGASNYGYTF

len: 12
j_gene: TRBJ2-7
v_gene: TRBV28
abundance: .
d_gene: TRBD2
CDR3nt: TGTGCCAGCAGTACTAGCGGATACGAGCAGTACTTC
CDR3aa: CASSTSGYEQYF

len: 14
j_gene: TRBJ2-2
v_gene: TRBV5-4
abundance: .
d_gene: .
CDR3nt: TGTGCCAGCACCGTCCCCGGTAGCGTCGGGGAGCTGTTTTTT
CDR3aa: CASTVPGSVGELFF

len: 17
j_gene: TRBJ2-7
v_gene: TRBV15
abundance: .
d_gene: TRBD1
CDR3nt: TGTGCCACCAGCAGAGATTCAGGTCTGGACAGGGTGTACGAGCAGTACTTC
CDR3aa: CATSRDSGLDRVYEQYF

len: 13
j_gene: TRBJ1-2
v_gene: TRBV6-1
abundance: .
d_gene: .
CDR3nt: TGTGCCAGCAGGAGCTATCAGGGGAGCGGCTACACCTTC
CDR3aa: CASRSYQGSGYTF

len: 15
j_gene: TRBJ2-6
v_gene: TRBV6-4
abundance: .
d_gene: .
CDR3nt: TGTGCCAGCAGTGACTTGGCCGGGGGGGCCAACGTCCTGACTTTC
CDR3aa: CASSDLAGGANVLTF

len: 16
j_gene: TRBJ1-1
v_gene: TRBV28
abundance: .
d_gene: .
CDR3nt: TGTGCCAGCAGTACCCGTTCGGGGACGATGAACACTGAAGCTTTCTTT
CDR3aa: CASSTRSGTMNTEAFF

len: 13
j_gene: TRBJ1-2
v_gene: TRBV6-6
abundance: .
d_gene: TRBD1
CDR3nt: TGTGCCAGCAGTAAACAGGGGGACTATGGCTACACCTTC
CDR3aa: CASSKQGDYGYTF

len: 14
j_gene: TRBJ2-2
v_gene: TRBV15
abundance: .
d_gene: .
CDR3nt: TGTGCCACCAGAGGACTAGGGGGTGCCGGGGAGCTGTTTTTT
CDR3aa: CATRGLGGAGELFF

len: 14
j_gene: TRBJ1-2
v_gene: TRBV7-2
abundance: .
d_gene: TRBD1
CDR3nt: TGTGCCAGCAGCTTAGCGTACAGGGGGAGAGGCTACACCTTC
CDR3aa: CASSLAYRGRGYTF

len: 15
j_gene: TRBJ1-2
v_gene: TRBV19
abundance: .
d_gene: .
CDR3nt: TGTGCCAGTAGTATACCAGGGCAGTTTAACTATGGCTACACCTTC
CDR3aa: CASSIPGQFNYGYTF

len: 12
j_gene: TRBJ2-7
v_gene: TRBV5-1
abundance: .
d_gene: .
CDR3nt: TGCGCCAGCAGCGTAGGTAACTACGAGCAGTACTTC
CDR3aa: CASSVGNYEQYF

len: 12
j_gene: TRBJ2-7
v_gene: TRBV19
abundance: .
d_gene: TRBD1
CDR3nt: TGTGCCAGTAACAACAGGGGAAACGAGCAGTACTTC
CDR3aa: CASNNRGNEQYF

len: 16
j_gene: TRBJ2-5
v_gene: TRBV11-2
abundance: .
d_gene: TRBD2
CDR3nt: TGTGCCAGCAGCACGACTAGCGGGGGGGCCGGGGAGACCCAGTACTTC
CDR3aa: CASSTTSGGAGETQYF

len: 14
j_gene: TRBJ2-7
v_gene: TRBV5-6
abundance: .
d_gene: .
CDR3nt: TGTGCCAGCAGCTTGATCGGGCGGAGTAACGAGCAGTACTTC
CDR3aa: CASSLIGRSNEQYF

len: 13
j_gene: TRBJ1-6
v_gene: TRBV28
abundance: .
d_gene: .
CDR3nt: TGTGCCGCTAAGAACTCCTATAATTCACCCCTCCACTTT
CDR3aa: CAAKNSYNSPLHF

len: 15
j_gene: TRBJ1-2
v_gene: TRBV4-1
abundance: .
d_gene: .
CDR3nt: TGCGCCAGCAGCCAAGATCCCTCTATTGACTATGGCTACACCTTC
CDR3aa: CASSQDPSIDYGYTF

len: 18
j_gene: TRBJ2-3
v_gene: TRBV5-1
abundance: .
d_gene: TRBD2
CDR3nt: TGCGCCAGCAGCTTGGGACTAGCGGGGGCTGCGAGCACAGATACGCAGTATTTT
CDR3aa: CASSLGLAGAASTDTQYF

len: 15
j_gene: TRBJ2-1
v_gene: TRBV5-1
abundance: .
d_gene: .
CDR3nt: TGCGCCAGCAGCTCAACAGGGAGGCCCTACAATGAGCAGTTCTTC
CDR3aa: CASSSTGRPYNEQFF

len: 12
j_gene: TRBJ2-3
v_gene: TRBV5-8
abundance: .
d_gene: .
CDR3nt: TGTGCCAGCAGCTCGTACGGAGATACGCAGTATTTT
CDR3aa: CASSSYGDTQYF

len: 14
j_gene: TRBJ2-1
v_gene: TRBV14
abundance: .
d_gene: TRBD1
CDR3nt: TGTGCCAGCAGCGTTCTACAGGGGTCAGGTGAGCAGTTCTTC
CDR3aa: CASSVLQGSGEQFF

len: 15
j_gene: TRBJ1-5
v_gene: TRBV6-1
abundance: .
d_gene: .
CDR3nt: TGTGCCAGCAGTTCACAGGGAGGGGGCAATCAGCCCCAGCATTTT
CDR3aa: CASSSQGGGNQPQHF

len: 18
j_gene: TRBJ1-1
v_gene: TRBV5-6
abundance: .
d_gene: .
CDR3nt: TGTGCCAGCAGCTCCGTCCCAGGGGCCCTGGAAGTTAACACTGAAGCTTTCTTT
CDR3aa: CASSSVPGALEVNTEAFF

len: 15
j_gene: TRBJ1-3
v_gene: TRBV5-4
abundance: .
d_gene: TRBD1
CDR3nt: TGTGCCAGCAGCTCCGGACAGGGGAGTGGAAACACCATATATTTT
CDR3aa: CASSSGQGSGNTIYF

len: 15
j_gene: TRBJ2-1
v_gene: TRBV9
abundance: once
d_gene: TRBD1
CDR3nt: TGTGCCAGCAGCGTAGCGGGACAGGGGGTTCATGAGCAGTTCTTC
CDR3aa: CASSVAGQGVHEQFF

len: 14
j_gene: TRBJ2-3
v_gene: TRBV7-2
abundance: .
d_gene: TRBD2
CDR3nt: TGTGCCAGCAGCTTAGGGGATAGCGGGAATACGCAGTATTTT
CDR3aa: CASSLGDSGNTQYF

len: 13
j_gene: TRBJ2-5
v_gene: TRBV2
abundance: .
d_gene: .
CDR3nt: TGTGCCAGCAGTGACTTTAGGGGGGAGACCCAGTACTTC
CDR3aa: CASSDFRGETQYF

len: 13
j_gene: TRBJ2-1
v_gene: TRBV5-1
abundance: .
d_gene: .
CDR3nt: TGCGCCAGCAGCTTGGCCACAAGCGATGAGCAGTTCTTC
CDR3aa: CASSLATSDEQFF

len: 15
j_gene: TRBJ2-7
v_gene: TRBV6-6
abundance: .
d_gene: .
CDR3nt: TGTGCCAGCAGTTACTCGACCCCTAGCTCCTACGAGCAGTACTTC
CDR3aa: CASSYSTPSSYEQYF

len: 14
j_gene: TRBJ1-1
v_gene: TRBV6-5
abundance: few
d_gene: TRBD1
CDR3nt: TGTGCCAGCAGACGTCTTACAGGGGTGACTGAAGCTTTCTTT
CDR3aa: CASRRLTGVTEAFF

len: 17
j_gene: TRBJ1-4
v_gene: TRBV7-8
abundance: .
d_gene: TRBD1
CDR3nt: TGTGCCAGCAGCTTAGACCAGGGGGCCGCAACTAATGAAAAACTGTTTTTT
CDR3aa: CASSLDQGAATNEKLFF

len: 15
j_gene: TRBJ1-6
v_gene: TRBV6-6
abundance: .
d_gene: .
CDR3nt: TGTGCCAGCAGTTCCAGGGCGAGCAATAATTCACCCCTCCACTTT
CDR3aa: CASSSRASNNSPLHF

len: 13
j_gene: TRBJ1-5
v_gene: TRBV2
abundance: few
d_gene: .
CDR3nt: TGTGCCAGCAGGGTAGAGGGTGGACAGCCCCAGCATTTT
CDR3aa: CASRVEGGQPQHF